These 6 T cell receptor beta chains originate from one sample sequenced in a study of blood T cell repertoires in COVID-19 (TCRdb year 2020). Library generation was performed with the immunoSEQ multiplex PCR assay. TCRdb took over this immuneACCESS table, retaining in-frame rearrangements with V and J assigned. Such tables are incomplete; in checked studies, under half of the missing clones stem from an unresolved V gene, and the remainder is unexplained. The sample profile shows fewer than 300,000 clones; approximately 82% of them were found once. The top ten clones comprise approximately 6% of the sample. Source material: peripheral blood. The receptors derive from a man older than 75 with acute or convalescent COVID-19.

The genes are TRBV12-3 or TRBV12-4 and TRBJ1-1; 7 bases fit TRBD1. J was trimmed by 6 bases and V by 8 bases; bases with no gene match: 9. CDR3 length: 13 residues. The CDR3 nucleotides are TGTGCCAGCGGAGTCACAGGGGCTTCTGAAGCTTTCTTT. It yields the protein CASGVTGASEAFF.

The chain couples TRBV4-1 to TRBJ2-3; possible D gene TRBD2, 5 bases. The CDR3 consists of 15 residues. Trimming took 6 bases from V and 1 from J, leaving 14 bases between them. Germline V lookup: CDR1 MGHRA, CDR2 YSYEKL. The CDR3, as DNA: TGCGCCAGCAGGGTGGGCAGCGGACGCACAGATACGCAGTATTTT. This gives the protein CASRVGSGRTDTQYF.

This clone was seen a handful of times. The V and J genes are TRBV4-1 and TRBJ2-5, with TRBD1 matching over 12 bases. V lost 4 bases, J lost 2 bases, and 14 bases stayed unmatched. This CDR3 comprises 19 residues. Germline CDR1 reads MGHRA; CDR2 reads YSYEKL. The CDR3 is CASSRWAGQGARIQETQYF. DNA of the CDR3: TGCGCCAGCAGCCGCTGGGCGGGACAGGGGGCCAGGATACAAGAGACCCAGTACTTC.

The chain links TRBV2 to TRBJ2-3, with 9 nucleotides matching TRBD1. CDR1 and CDR2 (germline): SNHLY, FYNNEI. This CDR3 spans 18 amino acids. V gave up 8 bases and J gave up 0 bases; unmatched junction bases: 15. The chain's CDR3 is CASGIRSGTGFSTDTQYF. The CDR3 DNA sequence: TGTGCCAGCGGTATCCGGTCCGGGACAGGGTTTAGCACAGATACGCAGTATTTT.

The rearrangement uses TRBV27 and TRBJ2-7, with 16 bases fitting TRBD2. Germline trimming cut 8 bases from V and 9 bases from J; bases unmatched to any gene: 4. Per germline, CDR1 MNHEY and CDR2 SMNVEV (reference sequence). The CDR3 has 13 amino acids. The DNA for the CDR3 is TGTGCCAGCGGGACTAGCGGGGGGGCAAGGCAGTACTTC. Protein sequence: CASGTSGGARQYF.

V and J are TRBV4-1 and TRBJ1-5; weak D call: TRBD1 (6 bases). Trimming took off 2 bases at V and 5 bases at J, with 19 bases between the two ends. The CDR3 runs to 17 residues. The germline CDR1 and CDR2 sequences are MGHRA and YSYEKL. The CDR3 DNA follows: TGCGCCAGCAGCCAATACTGGGGGCAGGGTGTTGATCAGCCCCAGCATTTT. This gives the protein CASSQYWGQGVDQPQHF.